The rows below give T cell receptor beta chains drawn from one sample of a study of cytomegalovirus exposure and HLA in healthy donors. Profiling relied on immunoSEQ multiplex PCR, and the TCRdb table lists in-frame clones only, not all of them. Counted here are some 100,000 clones, 76% occurring once; the ten biggest clones make up 4.1%. Sequencing input: PBMCs. Receptors originate from a man between 40 and 49 years old in good health and CMV-seronegative. Both conserved end residues are part of each CDR3. The D gene is left open where the match is weak. The size of a clone is reported for some rows only, either as once, few or many, or as a class for expanded clones.

CDR3: CASSYEGRYGYTF; DNA: TGTGCCAGCAGTTACGAGGGTCGGTATGGCTACACCTTC; V: TRBV6-5; D: .; size: .; J: TRBJ1-2
CDR3: CASSLVDRGLTEAFF; DNA: TGTGCCAGCAGCCTGGTCGACAGGGGGCTCACTGAAGCTTTCTTT; V: TRBV7-2; D: TRBD1; size: .; J: TRBJ1-1
CDR3: CASSYPGGSTDTQYF; DNA: TGTGCCAGCAGTTACCCGGGCGGGAGCACAGATACGCAGTATTTT; V: TRBV6-6; D: .; size: .; J: TRBJ2-3
CDR3: CAISDPQRGGSPNEQFF; DNA: TGTGCCATCAGTGACCCTCAGAGAGGGGGCAGCCCAAATGAGCAGTTCTTC; V: TRBV10-3; D: TRBD1; size: .; J: TRBJ2-1
CDR3: CASSSRTGGNTEAFF; DNA: TGCGCCAGCAGCTCGCGGACAGGAGGGAACACTGAAGCTTTCTTT; V: TRBV4-1; D: TRBD1; size: .; J: TRBJ1-1
CDR3: CASSELGRGYTDTQYF; DNA: TGCGCCAGCAGTGAGTTGGGGCGGGGGTACACAGATACGCAGTATTTT; V: TRBV10-2; D: TRBD2; size: .; J: TRBJ2-3
CDR3: CASSLEAGFLSGANVLTF; DNA: TGCGCCAGCAGCTTGGAGGCGGGGTTCCTATCTGGGGCCAACGTCCTGACTTTC; V: TRBV5-1; D: .; size: few; J: TRBJ2-6
CDR3: CASSWAGDGYTF; DNA: TGTGCCAGCAGCTGGGCAGGGGATGGCTACACCTTC; V: TRBV5-5; D: .; size: .; J: TRBJ1-2
CDR3: CASSFFPLNRVLRETQYF; DNA: TGTGCCAGCAGCTTCTTTCCACTCAACAGGGTACTGAGGGAGACCCAGTACTTC; V: TRBV7-9; D: .; size: .; J: TRBJ2-5
CDR3: CASSLTRAPLHF; DNA: TGTGCCAGCAGCTTGACGAGGGCTCCTCTCCACTTT; V: TRBV5-6; D: .; size: few; J: TRBJ1-6
CDR3: CASRTGTGLEQYF; DNA: TGTGCCAGCAGGACCGGGACAGGGCTCGAGCAGTACTTC; V: TRBV27; D: TRBD1; size: .; J: TRBJ2-7
CDR3: CASSYSASNYGYTF; DNA: TGTGCCAGCAGTTACTCGGCCTCTAACTATGGCTACACCTTC; V: TRBV6-6; D: .; size: once; J: TRBJ1-2
CDR3: CASSLGRGGQTQYF; DNA: TGTGCCAGCAGCTTAGGGCGGGGAGGGCAGACCCAGTACTTC; V: TRBV7-8; D: TRBD2; size: .; J: TRBJ2-5
CDR3: CASSPPFQEMTEVFF; DNA: TGTGCCAGCAGTCCTCCCTTCCAAGAGATGACTGAAGTTTTCTTT; V: TRBV28; D: .; size: few; J: TRBJ1-1
CDR3: CSSSWGLNQPQHF; DNA: TGTTCCAGCAGCTGGGGACTTAATCAGCCCCAGCATTTT; V: TRBV7-9; D: .; size: .; J: TRBJ1-5
CDR3: CASRMTDNQPQHF; DNA: TGTGCCAGCAGGATGACAGACAATCAGCCCCAGCATTTT; V: TRBV2; D: .; size: .; J: TRBJ1-5
CDR3: CASSLPRDRDNYGYTF; DNA: TGTGCCAGCAGCCTCCCCCGGGACAGGGATAACTATGGCTACACCTTC; V: TRBV5-7; D: TRBD1; size: .; J: TRBJ1-2
CDR3: CASSPLIVGRAYNEQFF; DNA: TGCGCCAGCAGCCCGCTTATAGTAGGGCGGGCTTACAATGAGCAGTTCTTC; V: TRBV5-1; D: .; size: few; J: TRBJ2-1
CDR3: CASGLARSNEKLFF; DNA: TGTGCTAGTGGTTTGGCCAGGTCGAATGAAAAACTGTTTTTT; V: TRBV12-5; D: .; size: .; J: TRBJ1-4
CDR3: CASRDQGGTEAFF; DNA: TGCGCCAGCAGAGATCAGGGGGGCACTGAAGCTTTCTTT; V: TRBV5-1; D: TRBD1; size: .; J: TRBJ1-1
CDR3: CASSLQGAGGQETQYF; DNA: TGTGCCAGCAGCCTGCAGGGAGCGGGGGGGCAAGAGACCCAGTACTTC; V: TRBV7-6; D: TRBD2; size: few; J: TRBJ2-5
CDR3: CASSPGAGVSTDTQYF; DNA: TGCGCCAGCAGCCCAGGGGCGGGGGTAAGCACAGATACGCAGTATTTT; V: TRBV5-1; D: .; size: .; J: TRBJ2-3
CDR3: CASSQSDREDDTF; DNA: TGCGCCAGCAGTCAATCGGACAGGGAAGACGACACCTTC; V: TRBV23-1; D: TRBD1; size: .; J: TRBJ1-2
CDR3: CASSHPGQGGLEAFF; DNA: TGTGCCAGCAGCCACCCCGGACAGGGTGGATTAGAAGCTTTCTTT; V: TRBV5-4; D: TRBD1; size: .; J: TRBJ1-1
CDR3: CASSSSGEMYEQYF; DNA: TGTGCCAGCAGCAGTAGCGGGGAGATGTACGAGCAGTACTTC; V: TRBV11-3; D: TRBD2; size: .; J: TRBJ2-7
CDR3: CASSETTRFVYEQYF; DNA: TGCGCCAGCAGTGAAACGACTAGATTTGTCTACGAGCAGTACTTC; V: TRBV10-2; D: .; size: once; J: TRBJ2-7
CDR3: CAWSVPTGVVRTQYF; DNA: TGTGCCTGGAGTGTACCGACAGGGGTGGTTCGGACCCAGTACTTC; V: TRBV30; D: TRBD1; size: .; J: TRBJ2-5
CDR3: CASSSGQGAGKLFF; DNA: TGTGCCAGCAGCTCGGGACAGGGGGCAGGAAAACTGTTTTTT; V: TRBV5-4; D: TRBD1; size: .; J: TRBJ1-4
CDR3: CSVNGVASGADTQYF; DNA: TGCAGCGTAAACGGGGTGGCTAGCGGGGCAGATACGCAGTATTTT; V: TRBV29-1; D: TRBD2; size: .; J: TRBJ2-3
CDR3: CASSPGGAFNSPLHF; DNA: TGTGCCAGCAGCCCCGGGGGAGCGTTTAATTCACCCCTCCACTTT; V: TRBV7-9; D: .; size: .; J: TRBJ1-6
CDR3: CASSNFPFASTDTQYF; DNA: TGTGCCAGTAGTAACTTCCCATTTGCTAGCACAGATACGCAGTATTTT; V: TRBV19; D: .; size: .; J: TRBJ2-3
CDR3: CASFVYGGGKNTEAFF; DNA: TGTGCCAGCTTCGTATACGGGGGGGGGAAGAACACTGAAGCTTTCTTT; V: TRBV18; D: .; size: .; J: TRBJ1-1
CDR3: CASSPDRGLRTEAFF; DNA: TGTGCCAGTAGTCCAGACAGGGGGTTGAGGACTGAAGCTTTCTTT; V: TRBV19; D: TRBD1; size: .; J: TRBJ1-1
CDR3: CASSRVGWDQPQHF; DNA: TGTGCCAGCTCGCGGGTGGGGTGGGATCAGCCCCAGCATTTT; V: TRBV7-9; D: .; size: few; J: TRBJ1-5
CDR3: CASSLLVTGAGGYTF; DNA: TGTGCCAGCAGCTTACTTGTGACAGGGGCAGGAGGCTACACCTTC; V: TRBV5-4; D: TRBD1; size: .; J: TRBJ1-2
CDR3: CAISAQRYNEQFF; DNA: TGTGCCATCAGTGCCCAGCGGTACAATGAGCAGTTCTTC; V: TRBV10-3; D: .; size: .; J: TRBJ2-1
CDR3: CASSLPQSDTQYF; DNA: TGTGCCAGCAGCTTACCTCAGTCCGATACGCAGTATTTT; V: TRBV7-2; D: .; size: .; J: TRBJ2-3
CDR3: CASSYSGTGTDGYTF; DNA: TGTGCCAGCAGTTACTCGGGGACAGGGACGGATGGCTACACCTTC; V: TRBV6-5; D: TRBD1; size: .; J: TRBJ1-2
CDR3: CATSRDNVETQYF; DNA: TGTGCCACCTCCCGGGACAATGTCGAAACCCAGTACTTC; V: TRBV6-5; D: .; size: .; J: TRBJ2-5
CDR3: CSSSPDRVPKETQYF; DNA: TGTTCCAGCAGCCCGGACAGGGTGCCGAAAGAGACCCAGTACTTC; V: TRBV7-9; D: TRBD1; size: .; J: TRBJ2-5
CDR3: CASNPGTDNSPLHF; DNA: TGTGCCAGTAACCCCGGGACAGATAATTCCCCCCTCCACTTT; V: TRBV19; D: TRBD1; size: .; J: TRBJ1-6
CDR3: CASSPPPSGGSSGANVLTF; DNA: TGTGCCAGCAGCCCCCCGCCCAGCGGGGGTAGCTCTGGGGCCAACGTCCTGACTTTC; V: TRBV4-2; D: TRBD2; size: .; J: TRBJ2-6
CDR3: CASSSDRGHNEQFF; DNA: TGCGCCAGCAGTTCGGACAGGGGGCACAATGAGCAGTTCTTC; V: TRBV5-1; D: TRBD1; size: .; J: TRBJ2-1
CDR3: CASRRRESGELFF; DNA: TGTGCCAGCAGGCGCAGGGAATCCGGGGAGCTGTTTTTT; V: TRBV6-6; D: .; size: .; J: TRBJ2-2
CDR3: CASSTATSGGMISYNEQFF; DNA: TGTGCCAGTAGTACCGCCACTAGCGGGGGAATGATCTCCTACAATGAGCAGTTCTTC; V: TRBV19; D: TRBD2; size: .; J: TRBJ2-1
CDR3: CASSGTDYYEQYF; DNA: TGTGCCAGCAGCGGGACAGACTACTACGAGCAGTACTTC; V: TRBV27; D: TRBD1; size: .; J: TRBJ2-7
CDR3: CASSLEGSALSSYNEQFF; DNA: TGTGCCAGCAGCTTAGAAGGCAGCGCGCTGAGCTCCTACAATGAGCAGTTCTTC; V: TRBV11-3; D: .; size: .; J: TRBJ2-1
CDR3: CASSSPLPRDEQYF; DNA: TGTGCCAGCAGCTCCCCCCTACCGAGGGACGAGCAGTACTTC; V: TRBV7-9; D: .; size: .; J: TRBJ2-7
CDR3: CASSLDSRTEAFF; DNA: TGTGCCAGCAGCTTAGATTCGCGAACTGAAGCTTTCTTT; V: TRBV11-3; D: .; size: .; J: TRBJ1-1
CDR3: CASGPLPETQYF; DNA: TGTGCCAGTGGGCCCCTTCCCGAGACCCAGTACTTC; V: TRBV11-2; D: .; size: .; J: TRBJ2-5
CDR3: CASSGHLDSPLHF; DNA: TGTGCCAGCAGTGGCCACCTTGATTCCCCCCTCCACTTT; V: TRBV7-6; D: .; size: .; J: TRBJ1-6